This record concerns one T cell receptor (beta chain) sequence. Sequenced by immunoSEQ multiplex PCR; TCRdb stores in-frame clones only, minus some. The sample includes 100,000 to 150,000 clones, 85% to 95% of them seen just once. The data are from a study of control samples from healthy donors and cancer patients. CDR1 and CDR2 from the germline V gene are MGHDK and SYGVNS. Trimming removed 5 bases from V and 7 bases from J, with 8 bases in between. There are 12 residues in the CDR3. The chain is built from TRBV25-1 and TRBJ2-2; D gene ambiguous. The sequencing sample was made of blood. The sequence was collected from a young man in good health. CDR3 coding DNA: TGTGCCAGCAGTAAGGGAAACGGGGAGCTGTTTTTT. This codes for CASSKGNGELFF.